The 31 T cell receptor beta chains below were found in one sample sequenced in a study of CD8 T cells in ankylosing spondylitis. Via MiXCR, TCRdb re-called the 5' RACE reads, giving one row per CDR3 protein. The sample lists more than 600,000 distinct CDR3 sequences; around 20% were seen once. Antigen specificity for these receptors is unknown. Study findings and constraints: A TCR beta motif of several highly homologous variants seemed to mark ankylosing spondylitis blood.

The specimen was blood, either unsorted or a sorted T cell fraction (not recorded which). All receptors come from a male donor with ankylosing spondylitis.

This clonotype was seen ten or more times. The chain uses TRBV12-3 or TRBV12-4 and TRBJ2-4; D is undetermined. Trimming stripped 5 bases from V and 6 bases from J, with 14 bases between. This CDR3 spans 14 amino acids. The CDR3 nucleotides are TGTGCCAGCAGTCCCCCCATGAGTGCAAACATTCAGTACTTC. Residues: CASSPPMSANIQYF.

V is TRBV4-1 and J is TRBJ2-5; TRBD2 matches 13 bases. Losses at the gene ends were 2 bases for V and 5 bases for J; bases not matched to a gene: 11. This CDR3 contains 18 residues. Germline V CDR1 and CDR2: MGHRA, YSYEKL. CDR3: CASSQLGLAGVSQETQYF. The CDR3, as DNA: TGCGCCAGCAGCCAACTTGGACTAGCGGGAGTAAGTCAGGAGACCCAGTACTTC.

The CDR3 DNA follows: TGTGCCAGCAGCTTAAACGACTACAGTTTGGGTAATGAAAAACTGTTTTTT. Translated: CASSLNDYSLGNEKLFF. V gene TRBV11-2 combines with J gene TRBJ1-4, with unresolved D. The V gene lost 2 bases and the J gene lost 4 bases, with 17 bases spanning the gap. This CDR3 is 17 amino acids long. Germline CDR1 is SGHAT and CDR2 is FQNNGV.

This clonotype was found a few times. This chain joins TRBV5-1 and TRBJ2-1; 12 positions match TRBD2. Germline values: CDR1 SGHRS, CDR2 YFSETQ. The CDR3 has 16 residues. Trimming took 0 bases from V and 7 from J; bases not matched to a gene: 5. The CDR3, as DNA: TGCGCCAGCAGCTTGGGGCTTACTAGCGGGGGGAATGAGCAGTTCTTC. This translates into CASSLGLTSGGNEQFF.

The table lists this clonotype with a few counts. The genes are TRBV2 and TRBJ1-5, with D tentatively TRBD1 (6 bases). Germline V gene lookup returns CDR1 SNHLY and CDR2 FYNNEI. The CDR3 sequence is 14 residues long. V was shortened by 8 bases and J by 2 bases, with 13 bases between the two germline ends. CDR3 nucleotide sequence: TGTGCCAGCGCAGGGGTCGGGGGCAATCAGCCCCAGCATTTT. Encoded protein: CASAGVGGNQPQHF.

This clonotype was counted a few times. The CDR3 spells CASSPVVGGPTGELFF. DNA for the CDR3: TGCGCCAGCAGCCCTGTGGTGGGAGGACCCACCGGGGAGCTGTTTTTT. The chain employs TRBV5-1 and TRBJ2-2; tentative D call: TRBD2 (6 bases). The CDR3 has 16 residues. Germline lookup yields CDR1 SGHRS and CDR2 YFSETQ. Trimming took 4 bases from V and 4 from J, leaving 17 bases between them.

The V gene is TRBV19, the J gene TRBJ2-3, with 11 bases aligning to TRBD1. In germline, CDR1 is LNHDA, CDR2 SQIVND (reference sequence). Germline trimming cut 6 bases from V and 2 bases from J; bases unmatched to any gene: 7. There are 16 residues in the CDR3. The CDR3 DNA reads as TGTGCCAGTAGGGACAGGGGGCGTTCTTCCACAGATACGCAGTATTTT. Translated, it gives CASRDRGRSSTDTQYF.

J is TRBJ1-1 and V is TRBV15; 8 positions match TRBD1. V dropped 2 bases and J dropped 2; count of bases not matched to a gene: 4. Germline-derived CDR1 and CDR2 are LNHNV and YYDKDF (reference sequence). The CDR3 is made up of 15 amino acids. DNA of the CDR3: TGTGCCACCAGCAGACTGGACAGGGTCAACACTGAAGCTTTCTTT. Translation gives CATSRLDRVNTEAFF.

This clonotype showed up just a few times. V gene TRBV12-3 or TRBV12-4 combines with J gene TRBJ2-7; 7 bases map to TRBD2. This CDR3 is built from 13 residues. The trim removed 1 base at V and 11 bases at J, leaving 8 bases unmatched. The CDR3 reads CASSLGLAVGEYF. The CDR3 DNA follows: TGTGCCAGCAGTTTAGGTCTAGCGGTGGGGGAGTACTTC.

This clonotype was seen only a few times. The chain carries TRBV11-2 and TRBJ1-1; D is uncertain. Germline assignment: CDR1 SGHAT and CDR2 FQNNGV. The germline V and J ends were trimmed by 3 bases and 1 base, with 9 bases remaining between them. The CDR3 is 14 amino acids. This CDR3 is CASSFEAENTEAFF. The CDR3 DNA is TGTGCCAGCAGCTTTGAAGCGGAGAACACTGAAGCTTTCTTT.

This clonotype was recorded many times. The chain's CDR3 is CAISESTGSYNEQFF. DNA of the CDR3: TGTGCCATCAGTGAGTCGACTGGTTCCTACAATGAGCAGTTCTTC. The chain combines TRBV10-3 with TRBJ2-1; the D is unclear. The CDR3 runs 15 residues. Germline lookup yields CDR1 ENHRY and CDR2 SYGVKD. The V and J ends lost 0 bases and 1 base respectively, with 7 bases between them.

The genes are TRBV7-9 and TRBJ2-6, with D perhaps matching TRBD2 (5 bases). CDR3 length: 16 amino acids. The V gene's germline CDR1 is SEHNR and CDR2 FQNEAQ (reference sequence). Trimming shortened V by 5 bases and J by 1 base, and 12 bases separated the two germline ends. The CDR3: CASSQRSGSGANVLTF. CDR3 DNA sequence: TGTGCCAGCAGCCAGCGATCGGGGTCTGGGGCCAACGTCCTGACTTTC.

CDR3 loop: CASSYGTGFTREQFF. The CDR3 DNA reads as TGTGCCAGCAGCTACGGGACAGGGTTTACGAGAGAGCAGTTCTTC. This rearrangement joins TRBV6-5 to TRBJ2-1; 9 bases map to TRBD1. The CDR3 is 15 amino acids. Germline V CDR1 and CDR2: MNHEY, SVGAGI. V was pared by 6 bases and J by 10 bases, with 13 bases of the junction left unmatched.

This sequence joins TRBV19 and TRBJ2-2, with 9 nucleotides matching TRBD2. The trim removed 5 bases at V and 0 bases at J, leaving 4 bases unmatched. Per germline, CDR1 LNHDA and CDR2 SQIVND (reference sequence). This CDR3 region has 16 residues. CDR3 coding DNA: TGTGCCAGTAGTGGCCTAGCGGGAACGAACACCGGGGAGCTGTTTTTT. Encoded protein: CASSGLAGTNTGELFF.

This clonotype was seen many times. The V call is TRBV20-1, the J call TRBJ2-7, with 10 bases lining up with TRBD1. Trimming at V came to 1 base and at J to 3 bases, leaving 6 bases not matched to a gene. The length of the CDR3 is 15 residues. Germline CDR1 and CDR2: DFQATT and SNEGSKA (reference sequence). CDR3 in DNA: TGCAGTGCTAGAGGGGACAGGGGCTCAAGCTACGAGCAGTACTTC. This codes for CSARGDRGSSYEQYF.

Only a few counts were recorded for this clonotype. This chain joins TRBV21-1 and TRBJ2-1; the tabulated D call, TRBD2, remains unverified against the DNA. TRBV21-1 is given as a pseudogene. This CDR3 region has 18 residues. The CDR3 here is CASSPRNVAGVSYNEQFF. CDR3 coding DNA: TGTGCCAGCAGCCCCCGTAACGTAGCGGGAGTTTCCTACAATGAGCAGTTCTTC.

This clonotype was counted a few times. This chain links TRBV6-2 or TRBV6-3 with TRBJ2-1; D uncertain. The germline V gene encodes CDR1 MNHEY and CDR2 SVGEGT. The V and J ends lost 2 bases and 10 bases respectively, with 9 bases between them. The CDR3 spans 12 residues. CDR3 nucleotide sequence: TGTGCCAGCAGTTACAGTTTTCTGGAGCAGTTCTTC. This gives the protein CASSYSFLEQFF.

Many counts were recorded for this clonotype. CDR3 nucleotides: TGTGCCAGCAGTAAAGCAGGGGGCGGCTCCTACGAGCAGTACTTC. Protein sequence: CASSKAGGGSYEQYF. The chain links TRBV12-3 or TRBV12-4 to TRBJ2-7; 8 bases fit TRBD1. The ends lost 5 bases at V and 0 bases at J; junction bases unmatched: 6. The CDR3 loop spans 15 amino acids.

The V call is TRBV5-1, the J call TRBJ2-2; 10 nucleotides align to TRBD2. The CDR3 has 15 residues. V gave up 5 bases and J gave up 6 bases; unmatched junction bases: 7. CDR1 SGHRS and CDR2 YFSETQ come from the germline V gene. The CDR3 DNA reads TGCGCCAGCAGTCGTAAGCGGGAGGGCGCCGGGGAGCTGTTTTTT. It codes for CASSRKREGAGELFF.

J is TRBJ1-2 and V is TRBV9; D is perhaps TRBD1 (6 bases). Germline V CDR1 and CDR2: SGDLS, YYNGEE. CDR3 length equals 15 residues. Trimming took 3 bases from V and 8 from J, leaving 20 bases between them. The CDR3: CASSGPNPTGNGYTF. DNA for the CDR3: TGTGCCAGCAGCGGCCCCAACCCCACAGGGAACGGCTACACCTTC.

The chain joins TRBV12-3 or TRBV12-4 to TRBJ1-5, with a weak D call TRBD1 (5 bases). Deletions cut 3 bases from V and 0 bases from J, with 12 bases between. The CDR3 loop spans 16 amino acids. The CDR3 is CASSFGEGYSNQPQHF. The CDR3 DNA reads as TGTGCCAGCAGTTTCGGGGAGGGGTATAGCAATCAGCCCCAGCATTTT.

The chain combines TRBV20-1 with TRBJ2-5; no firm D call. The germline V and J ends were trimmed by 2 bases and 5 bases, with 21 bases remaining between them. Germline values: CDR1 DFQATT, CDR2 SNEGSKA (reference sequence). CDR3 length: 16 amino acids. The CDR3 spells CSARISRAQGRETQYF. The DNA of the CDR3 is TGCAGTGCTAGAATATCCCGGGCCCAAGGGCGCGAGACCCAGTACTTC.

This sequence joins TRBV3-1 and TRBJ2-3, with D unresolved. V lost 4 bases and J lost 4, with 15 bases in between. Germline-derived CDR1 and CDR2 are LGHDT and YNNKEL (reference sequence). The CDR3 is made up of 15 amino acids. DNA of the CDR3: TGTGCCAGCAGCCTCCACGAGAGGCGACCAGATACGCAGTATTTT. This translates into CASSLHERRPDTQYF.

The rearrangement joins TRBV18 to TRBJ2-1; D ambiguous. V lost 5 bases and J 8 bases, leaving 16 bases between the germline ends. The CDR3 spans 14 residues. CDR1 and CDR2 from the germline V gene are KGHSH and LQKENI. The CDR3 here is CASSSSLYLDEQFF. CDR3 in DNA: TGTGCCAGCTCAAGTTCACTGTACTTGGATGAGCAGTTCTTC.

This clonotype has only a few counts. This chain links TRBV5-1 with TRBJ1-2, with D uncertain. There are 17 residues in the CDR3. CDR1 SGHRS and CDR2 YFSETQ come from the germline V gene. The V gene lost 0 bases and the J gene lost 4 bases, with 19 bases spanning the gap. The CDR3 is CASSLGAPSGLGYGYTF. DNA of the CDR3: TGCGCCAGCAGCTTGGGGGCACCCTCTGGCCTTGGCTATGGCTACACCTTC.

The chain links TRBV5-1 to TRBJ2-2; 9 bases fit TRBD1. The CDR3 consists of 15 residues. J was trimmed by 2 bases and V by 5 bases; bases with no gene match: 4. Germline values: CDR1 SGHRS, CDR2 YFSETQ. The CDR3 loop reads CASRRGQGNTGELFF. The CDR3 coding sequence is TGCGCCAGCAGAAGGGGACAGGGCAACACCGGGGAGCTGTTTTTT.

This clonotype was found a few times. The J gene is TRBJ1-1, the V gene TRBV4-1; D is unclear. The CDR3 totals 14 residues. CDR1 MGHRA and CDR2 YSYEKL come from the germline V gene. The V gene lost 2 bases and the J gene lost 4 bases, with 11 bases spanning the gap. In DNA form, the CDR3 reads TGCGCCAGCAGCCAATCAAGAGGCTTCACTGAAGCTTTCTTT. Encoded protein: CASSQSRGFTEAFF.

The chain couples TRBV11-1 to TRBJ2-4; no definite D call. Trimming took off 4 bases at V and 0 bases at J, with 19 bases between the two ends. CDR1 SGHAT and CDR2 FQDESV come from the germline V gene (reference sequence). The CDR3 is made up of 18 amino acids. The CDR3 DNA sequence: TGTGCCAGCAGCTCATCCCTAACCGGACCGTTAGCCAAAAACATTCAGTACTTC. As protein: CASSSSLTGPLAKNIQYF.

In this sample, this clonotype turned up a few times. This chain connects TRBV5-6 to TRBJ2-7, with D perhaps TRBD1 (6 bases). CDR3 size: 15 residues. In germline, CDR1 is SGHDT, CDR2 YYEEEE. Deletions cut 2 bases from V and 0 bases from J, with 12 bases between. CDR3: CASSFEGEPSYEQYF. CDR3 nucleotides: TGTGCCAGCAGCTTCGAGGGGGAACCCTCCTACGAGCAGTACTTC.

CDR3 nucleotide sequence: TGCGCCAGCAGCCAGATTAGACAGGACTACGAGCAGTACTTC. As protein: CASSQIRQDYEQYF. The J gene is TRBJ2-7, the V gene TRBV4-3, with D perhaps TRBD1 (6 bases). Germline V CDR1 and CDR2: LGHNA, YSLEER. CDR3 length: 14 residues. V was pared by 3 bases and J by 3 bases, with 12 bases between.

In its sample, this clonotype was seen a few times. The CDR3 coding sequence is TGTGCCAGCAGCCTCGGGAAGGGGGCTCCCTACGAGCAGTACTTC. As protein: CASSLGKGAPYEQYF. This chain links TRBV7-2 with TRBJ2-7; TRBD1 agrees at 7 bases. Germline-derived CDR1 and CDR2 are SGHTA and FQGNSA. Trimming cost V 5 bases and J 2 bases; bases outside gene matches: 9. The CDR3 totals 15 residues.